These 23 T cell receptor beta chains were all obtained from the same sample, sequenced in a study of blood T cell repertoires in COVID-19. Assay used: immunoSEQ multiplex PCR; TCRdb lists only in-frame clones, some missing. The sample has about 120,000 clones, 85% seen once. Sequences were obtained from peripheral blood. Every receptor here comes from a man aged 55-75 years with acute or convalescent COVID-19.

V and J are TRBV25-1 and TRBJ1-2; unclear D gene. The V end lost 4 bases, the J end lost 3 bases, and 9 bases lay between the germline ends. Germline V gene lookup returns CDR1 MGHDK and CDR2 SYGVNS. The CDR3 contains 13 residues. This chain's CDR3 is CASSADIYYGYTF. CDR3 sequence (DNA): TGTGCCAGCAGTGCAGACATATACTATGGCTACACCTTC.

The V and J genes are TRBV6-5 and TRBJ2-7; possible D gene TRBD1, 5 bases. The V gene's germline CDR1 is MNHEY and CDR2 SVGAGI. Trimming took 2 bases from V and 3 from J, leaving 14 bases between them. CDR3 length: 15 amino acids. As DNA, the CDR3 is TGTGCCAGCAGTTACGTCCCGGTGACAGTCTACGAGCAGTACTTC. As protein: CASSYVPVTVYEQYF.

The gene calls are TRBV7-2 and TRBJ2-7, with D perhaps matching TRBD2 (5 bases). Germline values: CDR1 SGHTA, CDR2 FQGNSA. This CDR3 has 17 residues. Trimming pared 0 bases from V and 5 bases from J, leaving 20 bases between. The CDR3: CASSLAAVASRINEQYF. CDR3 DNA: TGTGCCAGCAGCTTAGCCGCAGTGGCTAGCAGGATCAACGAGCAGTACTTC.

This clone was observed a single time. The V gene is TRBV18, the J gene TRBJ2-1; 9 bases line up with TRBD2. The germline CDR1 and CDR2 sequences are KGHSH and LQKENI. Trimming at V came to 7 bases and at J to 4 bases, leaving 5 bases not matched to a gene. The CDR3 sequence is 14 residues long. CDR3 in amino acids: CASLTSGGYNEQFF. CDR3 nucleotide sequence: TGTGCCAGCTTGACTAGCGGAGGGTACAATGAGCAGTTCTTC.

The chain recombines TRBV6-5 with TRBJ2-2; D is possibly TRBD1 (5 bases). The germline V and J ends were trimmed by 6 bases and 2 bases, with 10 bases remaining between them. CDR1 and CDR2 (germline): MNHEY, SVGAGI. The CDR3 has 14 residues. CDR3 DNA sequence: TGTGCCAGCAGCCGTGACAGAAACACCGGGGAGCTGTTTTTT. Protein product: CASSRDRNTGELFF.

In nucleotides, the CDR3 is TGTGCCAGCAGTAAGGGACAGGGGGCCATCACTGAAGCTTTCTTT. The encoded protein is CASSKGQGAITEAFF. The genes are TRBV28 and TRBJ1-1; 12 bases align to TRBD1. This CDR3 has 15 amino acids. Looked up from germline, CDR1 is MDHEN and CDR2 is SYDVKM. V dropped 5 bases and J dropped 4; count of bases not matched to a gene: 5.

This chain joins TRBV9 and TRBJ2-7; D possibly corresponds to TRBD2 (6 bases). V dropped 2 bases and J dropped 5 bases, with 14 bases sitting between them. CDR1 and CDR2 from the germline V gene are SGDLS and YYNGEE. CDR3 length: 14 amino acids. The CDR3 sequence is CASSVTTGGDEQYF. The CDR3 bases are TGTGCCAGCAGCGTGACTACCGGAGGGGACGAGCAGTACTTC.

This chain connects TRBV6-6 to TRBJ1-6; no reliable D call. Germline loops: CDR1 MNHNY, CDR2 SVGAGI (reference sequence). The CDR3 contains 14 residues. V was pared by 1 base and J by 8 bases, with 9 bases between. The CDR3 spells CASSYWQNDSPLHF. In DNA, the CDR3 is TGTGCCAGCAGTTACTGGCAAAACGATTCACCCCTCCACTTT.

V usage is TRBV3-1 (or the pseudogene TRBV3-2) and J usage is TRBJ2-3; D remains unclear. This CDR3 contains 17 residues. CDR1 is LGHDT, CDR2 YNNKEL, per germline (reference sequence). Trimming cost V 0 bases and J 2 bases, with 15 bases left between them. CDR3 residues: CASSQDVSGKVTDTQYF. For the CDR3, the DNA is TGTGCCAGCAGCCAAGATGTATCGGGTAAAGTCACAGATACGCAGTATTTT.

V gene TRBV11-2 combines with J gene TRBJ1-5; no firm D call. Trimming cost V 1 base and J 6 bases, with 7 bases left between them. CDR1 is SGHAT, CDR2 FQNNGV, per germline. This CDR3 is built from 13 residues. The CDR3 nucleotides are TGTGCCAGCAGCTTAGGGCGGAGTCAGCCCCAGCATTTT. As protein: CASSLGRSQPQHF.

The J gene is TRBJ2-7, the V gene TRBV6-5; TRBD2 matches 9 bases. This CDR3 is 15 amino acids long. V was clipped by 6 bases and J by 3 bases; unmatched bases: 9. CDR1 is MNHEY, CDR2 SVGAGI, per germline. CDR3 sequence: CASSPRASGIYEQYF. Here the CDR3 DNA reads TGTGCCAGCAGCCCCCGGGCTAGCGGGATCTACGAGCAGTACTTC.

This chain joins TRBV5-1 and TRBJ1-1, with a tentative D call TRBD1 (6 bases). The V end lost 5 bases, the J end lost 4 bases, and 18 bases lay between the germline ends. The CDR3 spans 15 residues. The germline gives CDR1 SGHRS, CDR2 YFSETQ. The CDR3 nucleotides read TGCGCCAGCAGGCTCCAAACGGACAGCAGCACTGAAGCTTTCTTT. It translates to CASRLQTDSSTEAFF.

The chain carries TRBV12-5 and TRBJ2-1; 9 nucleotides agree with TRBD2. There are 16 residues in the CDR3. Trimming cost V 3 bases and J 4 bases; bases outside gene matches: 7. In germline, CDR1 is LGHNT, CDR2 FRNRAP. The CDR3 loop is CASGFVTSGGYNEQFF. The DNA for the CDR3 is TGTGCTAGTGGTTTCGTGACTAGCGGAGGGTACAATGAGCAGTTCTTC.

The CDR3 here is CASSSLGAGGGYEQYF. DNA of the CDR3: TGTGCCAGCAGCTCACTTGGGGCAGGGGGTGGATACGAGCAGTACTTC. The V call is TRBV7-2, the J call TRBJ2-7, with TRBD1 matching 7 bases. The CDR3 is made up of 16 amino acids. Germline CDR1 reads SGHTA; CDR2 reads FQGNSA. J lost 4 bases, V lost 4 bases, and 13 bases had no gene match.

This clone was seen a single time. The genes are TRBV5-6 and TRBJ1-1, with D perhaps matching TRBD1 (6 bases). The V end was cut by 4 bases, the J end by 2 bases, with 15 bases between. CDR3 length: 15 residues. Per the germline V gene, CDR1 is SGHDT and CDR2 is YYEEEE. The CDR3 DNA is TGTGCCAGCAGCCCGGACAGATTATTCAACACTGAAGCTTTCTTT. This codes for CASSPDRLFNTEAFF.

The sample holds a few counts of this clone. This chain connects TRBV7-9 to TRBJ2-3; possible D gene TRBD2, 6 bases. CDR1 and CDR2 from the germline V gene are SEHNR and FQNEAQ (reference sequence). The CDR3 totals 17 residues. V lost 5 bases and J 4 bases, leaving 22 bases between the germline ends. CDR3 nucleotide sequence: TGTGCCAGCAGCGATACAGCGCTAGCGCCCAGAGCAGATACGCAGTATTTT. Translation: CASSDTALAPRADTQYF.

The J gene is TRBJ2-2, the V gene TRBV28, with TRBD1 identical over 8 bases. This CDR3 contains 16 residues. With V trimmed by 4 bases and J by 6 bases, 10 bases remained unmatched. Per germline, CDR1 MDHEN and CDR2 SYDVKM. The CDR3 DNA is TGTGCCAGCAGTTATCCCTGGGCAGGGGGCCCCGGGGAGCTGTTTTTT. Protein sequence: CASSYPWAGGPGELFF.

The chain employs TRBV27 and TRBJ2-3; D unclear. This CDR3 comprises 12 residues. V gave up 6 bases and J gave up 6 bases, with 10 bases separating them. Germline CDR1 is MNHEY and CDR2 is SMNVEV (reference sequence). As DNA, the CDR3 is TGTGCCAGCAGCGCCTTCGCGGATACGCAGTATTTT. Amino acid sequence: CASSAFADTQYF.

The chain links TRBV7-8 to TRBJ2-1; a weak D match, TRBD2 (6 bases). This CDR3 comprises 12 residues. The germline V gene has CDR1 SGHVS and CDR2 FQNEAQ. V was pared by 1 base and J by 15 bases, with 13 bases between. CDR3 nucleotides: TGTGCCAGCAGCTTAGAAGGGACTGCAATGTTCTTC. It codes for CASSLEGTAMFF. Full variable domain (rest looked up from reference TRBV7-8 and TRBJ2-1): GAGVSQSPRYKVAKRGQDVALRCDPISGHVSLFWYQQALGQGPEFLTYFQNEAQLDKSGLPSDRFFAERPEGSVSTLKIQRTQQEDSAVYLCASSLEGTAMFFGPGTRLTVL.

The J gene is TRBJ2-1, the V gene TRBV4-1, with 7 bases identical to TRBD1. The length of the CDR3 is 18 residues. CDR1 is MGHRA and CDR2 is YSYEKL in the germline V gene. V lost 4 bases and J lost 0; bases outside the gene matches: 12. CDR3 sequence reads: CASSPAPRQGSSYNEQFF. In DNA, the CDR3 is TGCGCCAGCAGCCCGGCCCCCAGACAGGGAAGCTCCTACAATGAGCAGTTCTTC.

V usage is TRBV4-2 and J usage is TRBJ2-2, with no clear D. Trimming stripped 0 bases from V and 4 bases from J, with 12 bases between. CDR1 and CDR2 (germline): LGHNA, YNFKEQ. The CDR3 loop spans 16 amino acids. Here the CDR3 reads CASSQDDSSLTGELFF. Written as DNA, the CDR3 is TGTGCCAGCAGCCAAGACGACTCTTCCCTCACCGGGGAGCTGTTTTTT.

V is TRBV5-4 and J is TRBJ2-7; maybe TRBD1 (6 bases). The CDR3 totals 14 residues. CDR1 and CDR2 (germline): SGHNT, YYREEE (reference sequence). Between the trimmed V and J ends, which lost 5 bases and 1 base, there was a span of 13 bases. CDR3 sequence reads: CASSFRGPSYEQYF. DNA of the CDR3: TGTGCCAGCAGTTTCAGGGGACCATCCTACGAGCAGTACTTC.

The V and J genes are TRBV6-1 and TRBJ1-5; D unresolved. Germline CDR1 is MNHNS and CDR2 is SASEGT. The V end was cut by 2 bases, the J end by 0 bases, with 11 bases between. There are 16 residues in the CDR3. CDR3 sequence: CASSEIRLISNQPQHF. The CDR3 nucleotides read TGTGCCAGCAGTGAAATTCGACTGATTAGCAATCAGCCCCAGCATTTT.